These 5 T cell receptor beta chains came from one sample sequenced in a study of beta chain features in type 1 diabetes. The authors reverse transcribed all of the isolated RNA, so sequencing captured expressed TCRB transcripts. TCRdb keeps only in-frame clones here, not all; method: immunoSEQ multiplex PCR. The sample includes around 44,000 clones, approximately 72% of them seen just once. For these receptors, no antigen is known. Overall study findings and caveats: Across all four CD4+ subsets, people with type 1 diabetes showed modestly shorter TCRB CDR3s.

Sequencing used Tregs from blood. These receptors originate from a woman between 18 and 30 years old with type 1 diabetes.

The chain joins TRBV28 to TRBJ2-7, with 11 bases identical to TRBD1. This CDR3 spans 14 amino acids. Trimming removed 7 bases from V and 2 bases from J; junction bases left unmatched: 4. Germline assignment: CDR1 MDHEN and CDR2 SYDVKM. The CDR3 coding sequence is TGTGCCAGCACCCGGACAGGGGGCCCCTACGAGCAGTACTTC. It codes for CASTRTGGPYEQYF.

CDR3 sequence reads: CSVEGGTSANEQFF. The DNA of the CDR3 is TGCAGCGTTGAGGGCGGGACTAGCGCGAATGAGCAGTTCTTC. The chain has TRBV29-1 and TRBJ2-1, with 10 bases fitting TRBD2. Germline-derived CDR1 and CDR2 are SQVTM and ANQGSEA. CDR3 length equals 14 residues. Losses at the gene ends were 3 bases for V and 7 bases for J; bases not matched to a gene: 6.

This clone has a single count. This chain's CDR3 is CASSWGGRTDTQYF. In DNA, the CDR3 is TGTGCCAGCAGCTGGGGGGGACGCACAGATACGCAGTATTTT. The chain is built from TRBV5-6 and TRBJ2-3; the match to TRBD2 covers 7 bases. The germline V gene encodes CDR1 SGHDT and CDR2 YYEEEE. The CDR3 has 14 residues. The V and J ends lost 3 bases and 1 base, in that order; junction bases with no gene match: 2.

The V and J genes are TRBV7-2 and TRBJ1-2, with a tentative D call TRBD1 (5 bases). Germline V gene data show CDR1 as SGHTA and CDR2 as FQGNSA. This CDR3 is built from 13 residues. V was cut by 6 bases and J by 6 bases, with 14 bases left in between. CDR3 region: CASRNSGGDGYTF. The CDR3 DNA reads TGTGCCAGCAGGAATTCAGGAGGGGATGGCTACACCTTC.

The chain employs TRBV4-2 and TRBJ1-2; D is undetermined. The CDR3 sequence is 15 residues long. V lost 0 bases, J lost 8 bases, and 16 bases lay in between. Germline CDR1 LGHNA, CDR2 YNFKEQ. This chain's CDR3 is CASSQDTDLRGGYTF. The CDR3 bases are TGTGCCAGCAGCCAAGATACGGATCTCAGAGGGGGCTACACCTTC.